Each of the 7 T cell receptor beta chains below was sequenced from the same sample in a study of blood T cells in healthy people across ages. Sample-barcoded 5' priming and a J-beta primer mix drove a second PCR of about 6 to 11 cycles. Via MiXCR, TCRdb re-called the 5' RACE reads, giving one row per CDR3 protein. This repertoire shows about 400,000 distinct CDR3 sequences, more than 45% found once; its top ten account for 51%. The sample was blood. All receptors derive from a man in his sixties in good health.

The V gene is TRBV29-1, the J gene TRBJ2-5, with TRBD2 matching over 7 bases. The CDR3 length is 16 residues. Germline CDR1 is SQVTM and CDR2 is ANQGSEA. V was pared by 7 bases and J by 2 bases, with 16 bases of the junction left unmatched. The DNA of the CDR3 is TGCAGCGCAACACTCCTAGCGGTACCTCTGCAAGAGACCCAGTACTTC. Translation gives CSATLLAVPLQETQYF. Filled out from reference TRBV29-1 and TRBJ2-5, the complete variable domain reads SAVISQKPSRDICQRGTSLTIQCQVDSQVTMMFWYRQQPGQSLTLIATANQGSEATYESGFVIDKFPISRPNLTFSTLTVSNMSPEDSSIYLCSATLLAVPLQETQYFGPGTRLLVL.

This clonotype has a handful of counts. The chain combines TRBV29-1 with TRBJ2-6; no clear D. This CDR3 region has 14 residues. The V end lost 6 bases, the J end lost 0 bases, and 9 bases lay between the germline ends. Germline CDR1 SQVTM, CDR2 ANQGSEA. For the CDR3, the DNA is TGCAGCGTCTTTGTGGCCTCTGGGGCCAACGTCCTGACTTTC. Its translation is CSVFVASGANVLTF.

This clonotype has just a few counts. The CDR3 nucleotides read TGTGCCAGCGGTAGGACTGGCGGCTACACCTTC. The encoded protein is CASGRTGGYTF. This rearrangement joins TRBV6-2 or TRBV6-3 to TRBJ1-2, with D unclear. CDR1 is MNHEY and CDR2 is SVGEGT in the germline V gene. The ends were cut back, 8 bases at V and 8 bases at J, with 12 bases in the middle. CDR3 length equals 11 residues.

The chain uses TRBV29-1 and TRBJ2-3; either TRBD1 or TRBD2 may fit D (5 bases each). CDR1 is SQVTM and CDR2 is ANQGSEA in the germline V gene. V was clipped by 7 bases and J by 2 bases, with 16 bases between them. The CDR3 extends over 14 amino acids. The DNA for the CDR3 is TGCAGCGCTCCGAGGGGCAGGGACACAGATACGCAGTATTTT. It is translated as CSAPRGRDTDTQYF.

This clonotype was seen a handful of times. This chain joins TRBV25-1 and TRBJ2-3, with 12 bases aligning to TRBD2. There are 15 residues in the CDR3. From germline, CDR1 is MGHDK and CDR2 SYGVNS. Losses at the gene ends were 1 base for V and 6 bases for J; bases not matched to a gene: 2. The CDR3 is CASSEWTSGVDTQYF. The CDR3 region has the DNA TGTGCCAGCAGTGAATGGACTAGCGGGGTGGATACGCAGTATTTT.

This chain connects TRBV20-1 to TRBJ2-7; D is possibly TRBD2 (6 bases). The CDR3 contains 13 residues. Between the trimmed V and J ends, which lost 3 bases and 0 bases, there was a span of 9 bases. Germline CDR1 is DFQATT and CDR2 is SNEGSKA (reference sequence). DNA of the CDR3: TGCAGTGCTAGGCCGGACTACTCCTACGAGCAGTACTTC. It translates to CSARPDYSYEQYF.

Details on this clonotype: A junction end diverges from the germline sequence, so it may reflect a read error. This sequence joins TRBV5-4 and TRBJ2-7; D possibly corresponds to TRBD1 (6 bases). The V gene's germline CDR1 is SGHNT and CDR2 YYREEE (reference sequence). The CDR3 totals 15 residues. The CDR3 DNA reads TGTGCCAACAGCCCCGGGACACTTAGCTCCTACGAGCAGTACTTC. Its protein is CANSPGTLSSYEQYF.